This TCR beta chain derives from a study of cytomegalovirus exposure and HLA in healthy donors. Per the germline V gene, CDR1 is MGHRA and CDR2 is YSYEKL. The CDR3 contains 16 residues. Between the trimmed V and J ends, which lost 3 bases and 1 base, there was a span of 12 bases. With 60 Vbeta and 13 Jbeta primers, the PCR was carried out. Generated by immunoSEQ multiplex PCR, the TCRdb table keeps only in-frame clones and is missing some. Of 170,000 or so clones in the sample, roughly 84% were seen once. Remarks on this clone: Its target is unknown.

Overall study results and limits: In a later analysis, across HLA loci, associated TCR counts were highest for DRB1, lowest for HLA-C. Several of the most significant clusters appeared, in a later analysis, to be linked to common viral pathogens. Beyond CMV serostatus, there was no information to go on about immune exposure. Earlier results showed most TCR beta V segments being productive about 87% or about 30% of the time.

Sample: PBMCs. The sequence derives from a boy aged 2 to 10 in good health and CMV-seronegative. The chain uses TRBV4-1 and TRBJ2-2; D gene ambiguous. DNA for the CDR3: TGCGCCAGCAGCCAGGAAGTGGGCTTGAACACCGGGGAGCTGTTTTTT. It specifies CASSQEVGLNTGELFF.